This is a list of T cell receptor beta chains from one sample in a study of T cells in Graves' hyperthyroidism and ophthalmopathy. TCRdb recomputed calls from the multiplex PCR reads with MiXCR, one row per CDR3 protein. The sample records some 250,000 distinct CDR3 sequences, about 15% being singletons. The sequenced material came from blood. The receptor set was obtained from a woman aged 40 to 50 with Graves' hyperthyroidism that later progressed to Graves' ophthalmopathy. Both conserved end residues are part of each CDR3. D genes are given only for firm matches. Expanded clones get a size class; other rows say once, few or many, or leave the size out.

>TRBD1|TRBV20-1|TRBJ2-2|few
CSARDRTGLTGELFF
TGCAGTGCTAGAGATAGGACAGGGCTCACCGGGGAGCTGTTTTTT
>-|TRBV2|TRBJ2-5|-
CATLRVETQYF
TGTGCCACCCTGCGGGTTGAGACCCAGTACTTC
>-|TRBV10-2|TRBJ2-1|few
CASSEPGLSYEQFF
TGCGCCAGCAGTGAACCCGGACTATCGTATGAGCAGTTCTTC
>TRBD2|TRBV10-3|TRBJ2-7|many
CAISEPGTSGHEQYF
TGTGCCATCAGTGAGCCCGGGACTAGCGGGCACGAGCAGTACTTC
>-|TRBV28|TRBJ2-5|-
CASSPLGGGIQETQYF
TGTGCCAGCAGCCCCCTGGGCGGGGGCATTCAAGAGACCCAGTACTTC
>-|TRBV9|TRBJ2-3|many
CASSVGGIPTDTQYF
TGTGCCAGCAGCGTAGGAGGGATCCCCACAGATACGCAGTATTTT
>-|TRBV15|TRBJ1-1|many
CATSTGGTLKDTEAFF
TGTGCCACCAGCACCGGGGGGACCCTGAAGGACACTGAAGCTTTCTTT
>-|TRBV28|TRBJ2-2|many
CASRTGTATNTGELFF
TGTGCCAGCAGGACTGGGACGGCCACGAACACCGGGGAGCTGTTTTTT
>TRBD1|TRBV2|TRBJ1-2|-
CASSGRTGAIVSYTF
TGTGCCAGCAGTGGACGGACAGGGGCCATCGTAAGCTACACCTTC
>-|TRBV9|TRBJ2-5|-
CASTQGSDEGTQYF
TGTGCCAGCACCCAGGGGAGTGACGAGGGGACCCAGTACTTC
>-|TRBV6-1|TRBJ2-2|many
CASSEAGRGTGELFF
TGTGCCAGCAGTGAAGCTGGGAGGGGGACCGGGGAGCTGTTTTTT
>-|TRBV27|TRBJ2-1|-
CASSLYAPSRAKNEQFF
TGTGCCAGCAGTTTATACGCCCCGAGCAGAGCTAAGAATGAGCAGTTCTTC
>-|TRBV29-1|TRBJ2-3|many
CSVSATSTDTQYF
TGCAGCGTTTCGGCGACTAGCACAGATACGCAGTATTTT
>TRBD1|TRBV20-1|TRBJ1-1|many
CSARGDRAMNTEAFF
TGCAGTGCTAGAGGAGACAGGGCCATGAACACTGAAGCTTTCTTT
>TRBD2|TRBV11-2|TRBJ2-7|many
CASSLIRRSPGLAGFSVYEQYF
TGTGCCAGCAGCTTAATCCGGAGGAGTCCGGGACTAGCGGGATTTTCGGTCTACGAGCAGTACTTC
>-|TRBV30|TRBJ2-1|many
CAWRSPNNEQFF
TGTGCCTGGAGGTCCCCGAACAATGAGCAGTTCTTC
>-|TRBV30|TRBJ2-5|few
CAWSVAGRKYF
TGTGCCTGGAGTGTAGCCGGGAGAAAGTACTTC
>-|TRBV5-4|TRBJ2-2|-
CASSTRLLDTGELFF
TGTGCCAGCAGCACCCGGCTACTGGACACCGGGGAGCTGTTTTTT
>-|TRBV29-1|TRBJ2-1|few
CSVVERGQFF
TGCAGCGTTGTGGAGAGGGGGCAGTTCTTC
>TRBD1|TRBV6-1|TRBJ2-2|few
CASRTRQGMEKELFF
TGTGCCAGCAGAACTAGACAGGGAATGGAAAAGGAGCTGTTTTTT
>-|TRBV2|TRBJ2-7|-
CASSVQALGHEQYF
TGTGCCAGCAGTGTACAGGCGCTCGGACACGAGCAGTACTTC
>-|TRBV3-1|TRBJ1-1|many
CASSLLGSGAFF
TGTGCCAGCAGCCTTCTCGGTTCAGGGGCTTTCTTT
>-|TRBV19|TRBJ2-2|few
CASSMRRNTGELFF
TGTGCCAGTAGTATGAGGAGGAACACCGGGGAGCTGTTTTTT
>TRBD2|TRBV6-1|TRBJ2-5|many
CASNKGTSGVQETQYF
TGTGCCAGCAATAAGGGGACTAGCGGGGTGCAAGAGACCCAGTACTTC
>TRBD2|TRBV5-1|TRBJ2-3|few
CASSLAALALSSTDTQYF
TGCGCCAGCAGCTTGGCCGCACTAGCGTTATCTAGCACAGATACGCAGTATTTT
>-|TRBV7-9|TRBJ2-3|many
CASSSSSDTQYF
TGTGCCAGCAGCTCATCGTCAGATACGCAGTATTTT
>-|TRBV5-5|TRBJ1-2|few
CASSLATGPVGYTF
TGTGCCAGCAGCTTGGCCACAGGGCCTGTTGGCTACACCTTC
>-|TRBV20-1|TRBJ1-1|few
CRSEEAFF
TGCAGGAGCGAAGAAGCTTTCTTT
>-|TRBV6-2/TRBV6-3|TRBJ2-3|many
CASSWTPMRRDRTDTQYF
TGTGCCAGCAGCTGGACACCCATGCGGAGGGATCGCACAGATACGCAGTATTTT
>-|TRBV7-9|TRBJ2-7|many
CASSLLIQETYEQYF
TGTGCCAGCAGCTTGCTGATTCAGGAGACCTACGAGCAGTACTTC
>-|TRBV28|TRBJ1-5|many
CASKEGTVNQPQHF
TGTGCCTCTAAGGAGGGGACGGTCAATCAGCCCCAGCATTTT
>TRBD1|TRBV6-1|TRBJ2-7|many
CASSPRGLHEQYF
TGTGCCAGCAGCCCTAGGGGGCTACACGAGCAGTACTTC
>-|TRBV5-5|TRBJ2-2|many
CASSLVQGFPTGELFF
TGTGCCAGCAGCTTGGTCCAGGGGTTCCCCACCGGGGAGCTGTTTTTT
>-|TRBV2|TRBJ2-2|medium-sized
CASSAKGQDGELFF
TGTGCCAGCAGTGCAAAGGGCCAAGACGGGGAGCTGTTTTTT
>TRBD1|TRBV6-5|TRBJ1-4|many
CASSYPQGSDEKLFF
TGTGCCAGCAGTTACCCACAGGGGTCCGATGAAAAACTGTTTTTT
>-|TRBV2|TRBJ1-2|many
CASSEWSTNYGYTF
TGTGCCAGCAGTGAATGGTCAACTAACTATGGCTACACCTTC
>TRBD1|TRBV28|TRBJ2-7|many
CASSPAGTGNWEQYF
TGTGCCAGCAGTCCAGCAGGGACAGGGAATTGGGAGCAGTACTTC
>-|TRBV6-1|TRBJ2-5|few
CANSPGQLYQETQYF
TGTGCCAACTCCCCCGGACAATTGTACCAAGAGACCCAGTACTTC
>TRBD2|TRBV27|TRBJ2-1|many
CASSLAGGSGYEQFF
TGTGCCAGCAGTTTAGCGGGAGGGTCAGGCTATGAGCAGTTCTTC
>-|TRBV7-9|TRBJ2-1|many
CASSSTFLADPLNEQFF
TGTGCCAGCAGCTCGACGTTTCTGGCTGACCCCTTAAATGAGCAGTTCTTC
>-|TRBV4-1|TRBJ1-5|-
CASSQDWPYSNQPQHF
TGCGCCAGCAGCCAAGATTGGCCGTATAGCAATCAGCCCCAGCATTTT
>-|TRBV20-1|TRBJ2-3|-
CSASSRPPPNMQYF
TGCAGTGCTAGCTCCCGGCCGCCCCCCAATATGCAGTATTTT